What follows are 31 T cell receptor beta chains derived from one specimen sequenced in a study of regulatory T cells in long-lasting Graves disease. With iRepertoire HTBI primers and Arm-PCR of CDR3 regions, TCR beta libraries were built. Via MiXCR, TCRdb re-called the multiplex PCR reads, giving one row per CDR3 protein. In the table there are about 420,000 distinct CDR3 sequences, about 20% of which are singletons. Time point of the sample: persistent/refractory GD, antithyroid drugs over 5 years with positive TRAb. TCR sequences were obtained from RNA taken from PBMCs. The sample consisted of peripheral blood mononuclear cells (PBMCs), taken when the disease was refractory, from a patient treated with antithyroid drugs. The receptors stem from a female donor with Graves disease.

V gene TRBV30 combines with J gene TRBJ2-1, with 11 bases fitting TRBD2. The junction had 18 bases not matched to a gene; V was cut back by 3 bases and J by 8 bases. In germline, CDR1 is GTSNPN, CDR2 SVGIG (reference sequence). The CDR3 loop spans 18 amino acids. The CDR3 here is CAWSSPLAGGWRLYEQFF. CDR3 coding DNA: TGTGCCTGGAGCTCGCCCCTAGCGGGAGGCTGGCGGTTGTATGAGCAGTTCTTC.

This clonotype was picked up many times. CDR3: CASSYSTVLDEKLFF. The CDR3 nucleotides are TGTGCCAGCAGTTACTCGACAGTTTTAGATGAAAAACTGTTTTTT. The chain has TRBV6-5 and TRBJ1-4; TRBD1 might be the D (5 bases). V was shortened by 0 bases and J by 6 bases, with 11 bases between the two germline ends. The germline CDR1 and CDR2 sequences are MNHEY and SVGAGI. The CDR3 consists of 15 residues.

This clonotype has only a few counts. The chain employs TRBV19 and TRBJ2-7, with a tentative D call TRBD2 (6 bases). The CDR3 covers 12 residues. CDR1 and CDR2 (germline): LNHDA, SQIVND (reference sequence). CDR3 in DNA: TGTGCTCCGGCGGGGTCTGGGCTGGAGCAGTACTTC. This sequence encodes CAPAGSGLEQYF. The variable domain in full, with the rest retrieved from reference TRBV19 and TRBJ2-7, is DGGITQSPKYLFRKEGQNVTLSCEQNLNHDAMYWYRQDPGQGLRLIYYSQIVNDFQKGDIAEGYSVSREKKESFPLTVTSAQKNPTAFYLCAPAGSGLEQYFGPGTRLTVT.

This clonotype was observed a few times. V and J are TRBV7-9 and TRBJ1-2, with a tentative D call TRBD1 (6 bases). The V end lost 5 bases, the J end lost 5 bases, and 12 bases lay between the germline ends. This CDR3 has 13 residues. CDR1 and CDR2 from the germline V gene are SEHNR and FQNEAQ (reference sequence). DNA for the CDR3: TGTGCCAGCAGCCCCAGGGGCAGGTATGGCTACACCTTC. Protein sequence: CASSPRGRYGYTF. The full variable domain, with the rest looked up from reference TRBV7-9 and TRBJ1-2, is DTGVSQNPRHKITKRGQNVTFRCDPISEHNRLYWYRQTLGQGPEFLTYFQNEAQLEKSRLLSDRFSAERPKGSFSTLEIQRTEQGDSAMYLCASSPRGRYGYTFGSGTRLTVV.

The chain couples TRBV29-1 to TRBJ1-1; D uncertain. Germline lookup yields CDR1 SQVTM and CDR2 ANQGSEA. Trimming cost V 4 bases and J 5 bases, with 14 bases left between them. The CDR3 is made up of 13 amino acids. DNA of the CDR3: TGCAGCGTTGTTTACGGACTTAATACTGAAGCTTTCTTT. It translates to CSVVYGLNTEAFF.

This clonotype showed up many times. CDR3 residues: CAIGDEQYF. The DNA of the CDR3 is TGTGCCATTGGGGACGAGCAGTACTTC. V usage is TRBV28 and J usage is TRBJ2-7; D remains unclear. Germline V gene sequence: CDR1 MDHEN, CDR2 SYDVKM. V was cut by 10 bases and J by 5 bases, with 6 bases left in between. The CDR3 has 9 residues. The full variable domain, with the rest looked up from reference TRBV28 and TRBJ2-7, is DVKVTQSSRYLVKRTGEKVFLECVQDMDHENMFWYRQDPGLGLRLIYFSYDVKMKEKGDIPEGYSVSREKKERFSLILESASTNQTSMYLCAIGDEQYFGPGTRLTVT.

This clonotype was counted ten times or more. The rearrangement joins TRBV7-2 to TRBJ1-1; D gene unclear. Germline V gives CDR1 SGHTA, CDR2 FQGNSA. Trimming shortened V by 0 bases and J by 4 bases, and 9 bases separated the two germline ends. CDR3 length: 14 residues. The CDR3 spells CASSLAQSRTEAFF. CDR3 coding DNA: TGTGCCAGCAGCTTAGCGCAAAGCCGCACTGAAGCTTTCTTT.

This clonotype was observed many times. The chain has TRBV12-3 or TRBV12-4 and TRBJ2-7; D not certain. Trimming took 1 base from V and 4 from J, leaving 14 bases between them. This CDR3 has 15 amino acids. The CDR3 loop reads CASSLDETRSYEQYF. The CDR3 nucleotides are TGTGCCAGCAGTTTAGATGAGACCCGGTCGTACGAGCAGTACTTC.

There are a few counts of this clonotype. The chain recombines TRBV7-2 with TRBJ2-7; D is possibly TRBD1 (5 bases). V was shortened by 1 base and J by 2 bases, with 12 bases between the two germline ends. The germline CDR1 and CDR2 sequences are SGHTA and FQGNSA. The CDR3 contains 15 residues. The CDR3 DNA reads as TGTGCCAGCAGCTTAGACAGGACGACAACCTACGAGCAGTACTTC. Translation gives CASSLDRTTTYEQYF.

This clonotype was seen a single time. The gene calls are TRBV7-2 and TRBJ1-3; D might be TRBD1 (5 bases). V dropped 1 base and J dropped 4 bases, with 11 bases sitting between them. The CDR3 spans 15 residues. From germline, CDR1 is SGHTA and CDR2 FQGNSA. The CDR3 region is CASSLVAGTGNTIYF. CDR3 sequence (DNA): TGTGCCAGCAGCTTAGTGGCGGGGACGGGAAACACCATATATTTT.

This clonotype was seen only a few times. The chain employs TRBV29-1 and TRBJ1-2; D is undetermined. Per the germline V gene, CDR1 is SQVTM and CDR2 is ANQGSEA. The CDR3 sequence is 13 residues long. The V end lost 3 bases, the J end lost 0 bases, and 8 bases lay between the germline ends. CDR3 residues: CSVEQSSNYGYTF. CDR3 bases: TGCAGCGTTGAGCAGAGCTCTAACTATGGCTACACCTTC.

The rearrangement joins TRBV9 to TRBJ2-5, with 8 bases lining up with TRBD1. V lost 0 bases, J lost 5 bases, and 6 bases stayed unmatched. This CDR3 spans 15 amino acids. The germline gives CDR1 SGDLS, CDR2 YYNGEE. The CDR3 region is CASSVGTGREETQYF. As DNA, the CDR3 is TGTGCCAGCAGCGTAGGGACAGGGCGTGAGGAGACCCAGTACTTC.

CDR3: CASSHGGGGTEAFF. The CDR3 DNA sequence: TGTGCCAGCAGCCACGGAGGGGGGGGCACTGAAGCTTTCTTT. J is TRBJ1-1 and V is TRBV3-1; maybe TRBD1 (6 bases). The CDR3 is 14 amino acids. CDR1 and CDR2 (germline): LGHDT, YNNKEL (reference sequence). Trimming pared 3 bases from V and 4 bases from J, leaving 12 bases between.

The V and J genes are TRBV30 and TRBJ1-1; tentative D call: TRBD1 (6 bases). Per germline, CDR1 GTSNPN and CDR2 SVGIG (reference sequence). The V and J ends lost 3 bases and 7 bases respectively, with 15 bases between them. This CDR3 region has 13 residues. The CDR3 region is CAWSPTDRREAFF. In DNA form, the CDR3 reads TGTGCCTGGAGCCCGACAGACAGGCGTGAAGCTTTCTTT.

There are a few counts of this clonotype. The rearrangement links TRBV30 to TRBJ1-5; tentatively, D is TRBD1 (5 bases). This CDR3 contains 14 residues. Germline CDR1 reads GTSNPN; CDR2 reads SVGIG (reference sequence). Between the trimmed V and J ends, which lost 1 base and 4 bases, there was a span of 11 bases. DNA of the CDR3: TGTGCCTGGAGTGGGACAAGCCCAAATCAGCCCCAGCATTTT. Translation gives CAWSGTSPNQPQHF.

This clonotype was observed at least ten times. This chain joins TRBV7-2 and TRBJ1-5; the D gene is possibly TRBD1 (5 bases). Germline V gene data show CDR1 as SGHTA and CDR2 as FQGNSA. The CDR3 spans 15 residues. V lost 0 bases to trimming and J lost 5 bases, with 11 bases between them. CDR3 residues: CASSLAGQGDQPQHF. The CDR3, as DNA: TGTGCCAGCAGCTTAGCGGGTCAGGGTGATCAGCCCCAGCATTTT.

The CDR3: CATSGTGSTDTQYF. CDR3 DNA: TGTGCCACCAGTGGGACAGGGAGTACAGATACGCAGTATTTT. This chain uses TRBV24-1 with TRBJ2-3; 8 nucleotides agree with TRBD1. V gave up 5 bases and J gave up 3 bases; unmatched junction bases: 3. The germline CDR1 and CDR2 sequences are KGHDR and SFDVKD. The length of the CDR3 is 14 residues.

This clonotype was seen ten or more times. J is TRBJ1-2 and V is TRBV27; possible D gene TRBD1, 6 bases. CDR3 size: 14 residues. Trimming stripped 3 bases from V and 3 bases from J, with 11 bases between. Per germline, CDR1 MNHEY and CDR2 SMNVEV (reference sequence). CDR3 nucleotide sequence: TGTGCCAGCAGTTTTGGGGGCAGGGACTATGGCTACACCTTC. It is translated as CASSFGGRDYGYTF.

This clonotype was picked up a small number of times. V gene TRBV4-1 combines with J gene TRBJ2-7, with 11 positions matching TRBD2. The CDR3 is 15 residues long. V dropped 4 bases and J dropped 3; count of bases not matched to a gene: 5. Germline CDR1 reads MGHRA; CDR2 reads YSYEKL. The CDR3 bases are TGCGCCAGCAGCCTCTCGACTAGCGGGAACTACGAGCAGTACTTC. Translated, it gives CASSLSTSGNYEQYF.

The V gene is TRBV7-8, the J gene TRBJ1-1; possible D gene TRBD1, 5 bases. The CDR3 runs 13 residues. The germline gives CDR1 SGHVS, CDR2 FQNEAQ. Trimming pared 5 bases from V and 3 bases from J, leaving 10 bases between. The CDR3 DNA sequence: TGTGCCAGCAGCATACAACAGGACACTGAAGCTTTCTTT. Amino acid sequence: CASSIQQDTEAFF.

The J gene is TRBJ2-7, the V gene TRBV6-1, with 15 bases lining up with TRBD2. V lost 6 bases to trimming and J lost 4 bases; unmatched junction nucleotides: 4. The CDR3 has 15 amino acids. Germline V gives CDR1 MNHNS, CDR2 SASEGT. The CDR3: CASSRGTSGRYEQYF. DNA of the CDR3: TGTGCCAGCAGCAGAGGGACTAGCGGGAGGTACGAGCAGTACTTC.

Only a few counts were recorded for this clonotype. V is TRBV11-2 and J is TRBJ2-7, with 7 bases fitting TRBD1. There are 16 residues in the CDR3. The V gene end was trimmed by 5 bases and the J gene end by 1 base; junction bases not matched to a gene: 11. Germline V lookup: CDR1 SGHAT, CDR2 FQNNGV. CDR3 amino acids: CASSPLTRQGSYEQYF. The CDR3, as DNA: TGTGCCAGCAGCCCCCTCACTAGACAGGGTTCCTACGAGCAGTACTTC.

This clonotype was counted a few times. This chain links TRBV4-3 with TRBJ2-2; 7 nucleotides align to TRBD2. The CDR3 totals 17 residues. Germline V gives CDR1 LGHNA, CDR2 YSLEER. Losses at the gene ends were 2 bases for V and 8 bases for J; bases not matched to a gene: 14. In DNA form, the CDR3 reads TGCGCCAGCAGCCAATCATTCAGACTAGCTCAACCGGGGGAGCTGTTTTTT. This translates into CASSQSFRLAQPGELFF.

The rearrangement joins TRBV20-1 to TRBJ2-1, with D possibly being TRBD2 (6 bases). CDR3 length equals 14 residues. Germline values: CDR1 DFQATT, CDR2 SNEGSKA (reference sequence). Deletions cut 1 base from V and 0 bases from J, with 7 bases between. The CDR3, as DNA: TGCAGTGCTAGAGGCGGGGTCTCCTACAATGAGCAGTTCTTC. Protein product: CSARGGVSYNEQFF.

The rearrangement uses TRBV15 and TRBJ2-5; 9 bases fit TRBD2. Trimming at V came to 5 bases and at J to 5 bases, leaving 9 bases not matched to a gene. This CDR3 contains 15 residues. Germline V CDR1 and CDR2: LNHNV, YYDKDF (reference sequence). The CDR3 spells CATSGVAGARETQYF. The CDR3 region has the DNA TGTGCCACCAGCGGGGTAGCGGGAGCGAGGGAGACCCAGTACTTC.

The V call is TRBV4-2, the J call TRBJ2-2, with a weak D call TRBD2 (5 bases). Germline CDR1 LGHNA, CDR2 YNFKEQ. CDR3 size: 18 residues. Trimming took 2 bases from V and 0 from J, leaving 16 bases between them. The CDR3 nucleotides are TGTGCCAGCAGCCAATCGGGGAAGTCCTTCGCGAACACCGGGGAGCTGTTTTTT. Translation: CASSQSGKSFANTGELFF.

This clonotype has only a few counts. V usage is TRBV7-2 and J usage is TRBJ1-5; unclear D gene. The CDR3 runs to 17 residues. Germline lookup yields CDR1 SGHTA and CDR2 FQGNSA. The V end was cut by 1 base, the J end by 0 bases, with 13 bases between. CDR3 protein: CASSLDKTTYSNQPQHF. In DNA form, the CDR3 reads TGTGCCAGCAGCTTAGATAAGACAACTTATAGCAATCAGCCCCAGCATTTT.

The chain is built from TRBV20-1 and TRBJ2-5, with D perhaps matching TRBD1 (6 bases). Germline V lookup: CDR1 DFQATT, CDR2 SNEGSKA (reference sequence). CDR3 length equals 13 residues. CDR3 nucleotides: TGCCTGACAGGCGAAACAGACCAAGAGACCCAGTACTTC. Its translation is CLTGETDQETQYF.

In this sample, this clonotype turned up many times. The chain couples TRBV24-1 to TRBJ2-5, with 10 bases fitting TRBD1. Germline CDR1 is KGHDR and CDR2 is SFDVKD. With 7 bases clipped from V and 5 bases from J, the junction kept 3 bases outside the gene matches. The CDR3 is 13 residues long. The CDR3 bases are TGTGCCACCAGAGGACAGGGGGACGAGACCCAGTACTTC. Residues: CATRGQGDETQYF.

This clonotype was recorded a few times. The rearrangement links TRBV10-3 to TRBJ1-1; D is possibly TRBD1 (6 bases). The CDR3 extends over 15 amino acids. In germline, CDR1 is ENHRY, CDR2 SYGVKD. Trimming removed 0 bases from V and 2 bases from J, with 10 bases in between. CDR3 amino acids: CAISESGGVNTEAFF. DNA of the CDR3: TGTGCCATCAGTGAGTCCGGGGGCGTCAACACTGAAGCTTTCTTT.

On this clonotype itself: This may arise from a read error, as a much more abundant clone is one base away. The J gene is TRBJ2-5, the V gene TRBV14; 7 bases map to TRBD1. V trimming: 3 bases; J trimming: 1 base; junction bases outside the gene matches: 2. Germline V gives CDR1 SGHDN, CDR2 FVKESK. The CDR3 has 14 residues. Written as DNA, the CDR3 is TGTGCCAGCAGCCAGCGACAGGGCCAAGAGACCCAGTACTTC. It encodes CASSQRQGQETQYF.